A selection of T cell receptor beta chains follows, all from one sample in a study of shared clonotypes between healthy human individuals. Some clones are missing from TCRdb's copy, which holds only in-frame ones; the method was immunoSEQ multiplex PCR. The table has about 1 million clones, under 80% seen once. The specimen was memory CD4+ T cells sorted from blood. The receptor set was obtained from a man aged 18 to 29 in good health. CDR3s include the opening cysteine and the closing phenylalanine or tryptophan. Fields, in order: J gene, D gene, clone size, V gene, CDR3 DNA, CDR3 protein. D genes are given only for firm matches. The size entry is marked missing in some rows and otherwise reads once, few, many or a size class.

J: TRBJ2-4; D: .; size: .; V: TRBV5-5; DNA: TGTGCCAGCAGCGGGACGCTGGCAGACATTCAGTACTTC; CDR3: CASSGTLADIQYF
J: TRBJ2-1; D: .; size: .; V: TRBV11-2; DNA: TGTGCCAGCAGTAAGGGACTCTCGGGCTACAATGAGCAGTTCTTC; CDR3: CASSKGLSGYNEQFF
J: TRBJ1-5; D: .; size: .; V: TRBV11-2; DNA: TGTGCCAGCAGCTTGGACATCAATCAGCCCCAGCATTTT; CDR3: CASSLDINQPQHF
J: TRBJ2-5; D: .; size: .; V: TRBV5-5; DNA: TGTGCCAGCAGCTTAGGCAGACAAGAGACCCAGTACTTC; CDR3: CASSLGRQETQYF
J: TRBJ2-1; D: TRBD2; size: .; V: TRBV7-2; DNA: TGTGCCAGCAGCCGAGAGCTAGCGGGGGGGCGCAATGAGCAGTTCTTC; CDR3: CASSRELAGGRNEQFF
J: TRBJ1-5; D: .; size: .; V: TRBV15; DNA: TGTGCCACCAGCAGCATAGGGGTGCAGGGGAGTCAGCCCCAGCATTTT; CDR3: CATSSIGVQGSQPQHF
J: TRBJ2-7; D: .; size: .; V: TRBV5-1; DNA: TGCGCCAGCAGCTTGGCTTCCTACGAGCAGTACTTC; CDR3: CASSLASYEQYF
J: TRBJ2-3; D: .; size: .; V: TRBV5-1; DNA: TGCGCCAGCAGCTTGGAGTTCAGCGGCACAGATACGCAGTATTTT; CDR3: CASSLEFSGTDTQYF
J: TRBJ2-3; D: TRBD2; size: .; V: TRBV4-1; DNA: TGCGCCAGCAGCCAACACCTAGCGGGGGTTACAGATACGCAGTATTTT; CDR3: CASSQHLAGVTDTQYF
J: TRBJ1-6; D: TRBD1; size: few; V: TRBV5-6; DNA: TGTGCCAGCAGCTTGTTCACAGGGGGTACTTCCATATATTCACCCCTCCACTTT; CDR3: CASSLFTGGTSIYSPLHF
J: TRBJ2-5; D: TRBD1; size: .; V: TRBV28; DNA: TGTGCCAGCAGGCGAGACAGGGTTTTCGGTGACCAGTACTTC; CDR3: CASRRDRVFGDQYF
J: TRBJ2-7; D: .; size: few; V: TRBV28; DNA: TGTGCCAGCAGCATTTGGGGGGACAGCGAGCAGTACTTC; CDR3: CASSIWGDSEQYF
J: TRBJ2-2; D: .; size: .; V: TRBV10-1; DNA: TGCGCCAGCAGTGAGGGCGGGGGCGGCGGGGAGCTGTTTTTT; CDR3: CASSEGGGGGELFF
J: TRBJ2-3; D: TRBD2; size: .; V: TRBV11-2; DNA: TGTGCCAGCAGCCCCGGGGACTCGCGGGGGAGGGATACGCAGTATTTT; CDR3: CASSPGDSRGRDTQYF
J: TRBJ2-5; D: TRBD2; size: .; V: TRBV19; DNA: TGTGCCAGTAGTAAAGGGACTACAGAGACCCAGTACTTC; CDR3: CASSKGTTETQYF
J: TRBJ2-2; D: .; size: .; V: TRBV11-1; DNA: TGTGCCAGCAGCTTAGAAGGTCAGTCCGGCGGGGAGCTGTTTTTT; CDR3: CASSLEGQSGGELFF
J: TRBJ2-7; D: TRBD2; size: .; V: TRBV19; DNA: TGTGCCAGTGCGGTAGCGGGAGGAGGATACGAGCAGTACTTC; CDR3: CASAVAGGGYEQYF
J: TRBJ1-1; D: .; size: few; V: TRBV7-8; DNA: TGTGCCAGCAGTAACAGGTTGAACACTGAAGCTTTCTTT; CDR3: CASSNRLNTEAFF
J: TRBJ2-1; D: .; size: few; V: TRBV11-3; DNA: TGTGCCAGCAGCCCCGGTACTTACCTTGAGCAGTTCTTC; CDR3: CASSPGTYLEQFF
J: TRBJ2-2; D: .; size: .; V: TRBV5-1; DNA: TGCGCCAGCAGCTTGGCTACGTTGAACACCGGGGAGCTGTTTTTT; CDR3: CASSLATLNTGELFF
J: TRBJ2-7; D: TRBD1; size: .; V: TRBV27; DNA: TGTGCCAGCAGTTTCCAGGGGGCCAGGTCCTACGAGCAGTACTTC; CDR3: CASSFQGARSYEQYF
J: TRBJ2-3; D: TRBD1; size: .; V: TRBV10-1; DNA: TGCGCCAGCTCGGGACAGGTCACAGATACGCAGTATTTT; CDR3: CASSGQVTDTQYF
J: TRBJ2-3; D: .; size: .; V: TRBV4-1; DNA: TGCGCCAGCAGCCCCCAATGGGCGGGGACAGATACGCAGTATTTT; CDR3: CASSPQWAGTDTQYF
J: TRBJ1-5; D: TRBD1; size: .; V: TRBV30; DNA: TGTGCCTGGAGTGTGAAAGGGCAGGGGGATTATAGCAATCAGCCCCAGCATTTT; CDR3: CAWSVKGQGDYSNQPQHF
J: TRBJ1-4; D: TRBD1; size: .; V: TRBV4-3; DNA: TGCGCCAGCAGCCAAGATCCACAGGGGGCGCGAAAACTGTTTTTT; CDR3: CASSQDPQGARKLFF
J: TRBJ2-7; D: TRBD2; size: .; V: TRBV30; DNA: TGTGCCTGGGGGACTAGCAATGCGCAGTACTTC; CDR3: CAWGTSNAQYF
J: TRBJ1-1; D: .; size: many; V: TRBV6-1; DNA: TGTGCCAGCAGTGGAGTCAACAGGAACACTGAAGCTTTCTTT; CDR3: CASSGVNRNTEAFF
J: TRBJ2-1; D: TRBD2; size: .; V: TRBV10-2; DNA: TGCGCCACCCGAACCGGGACTAGGGGCAATGAGCAGTTCTTC; CDR3: CATRTGTRGNEQFF
J: TRBJ2-2; D: .; size: .; V: TRBV5-1; DNA: TGCGCCAGCAGCTTGGGACGGGACTCCTGGCACACCGGGGAGCTGTTTTTT; CDR3: CASSLGRDSWHTGELFF